The present entry profiles one T cell receptor beta chain with its context. Seattle researchers signed up patients amid active infection and tracked them longitudinally. This sample is drawn from a study of blood T cell repertoires in COVID-19. At the level of the study: Acute and convalescent COVID-19 samples came from the United States, Italy and Spain. In each case, the material was cDNA or gDNA derived from T cells, B-cell-depleted T cells, or PBMCs.

In the source study's methods: Estimation of nucleated cell counts was performed using reference gene primer amplification. The protocol was immunoSEQ multiplex PCR, while the TCRdb copy is restricted to in-frame clones and leaves out a portion. Clone size and the V and J calls come from that table; the DNA yielded D and trimming. This repertoire shows 150,000 to 200,000 clones, 87% found once; its top ten account for roughly an eighth. V shed 6 bases, J shed 3 bases, and the junction held 0 bases outside the gene matches. The CDR3 runs 13 residues. CDR1 is SEHNR and CDR2 is FQNEAQ in the germline V gene (reference sequence).

This sequence was found in a woman between 65 and 79 years old with COVID-19, enrolled during active disease. The sample comprised peripheral blood. This rearrangement joins TRBV7-9 to TRBJ2-5; 11 bases are shared with TRBD2. CDR3 coding DNA: TGTGCCAGCAGGGGACTAGCGGAAGAGACCCAGTACTTC. It codes for CASRGLAEETQYF.